Presented here are 19 T cell receptor beta chains from one specimen sequenced in a study of early T cells in non-severe SARS-CoV-2 infection. One entry per CDR3 protein, called by TCRdb with MiXCR from the 5' RACE reads. The sample has 45,000 to 55,000 distinct CDR3 sequences, 6% to 7% seen once; the top ten hold 3.9%. The specimen sequenced was whole blood. The source is an adult who was a healthcare worker with PCR-confirmed SARS-CoV-2 infection or an uninfected control (not recorded which).

In this sample, this clonotype turned up a few times. V is TRBV15 and J is TRBJ2-3; TRBD2 matches at 11 bases. Germline V gives CDR1 LNHNV, CDR2 YYDKDF (reference sequence). This CDR3 contains 17 residues. V was clipped by 4 bases and J by 8 bases; unmatched bases: 14. CDR3 in amino acids: CATSTHRGSGGEGTQYF. CDR3 sequence (DNA): TGTGCCACCAGCACCCACCGGGGTAGCGGGGGGGAAGGTACGCAGTATTTT.

This clonotype has ten or more counts. The CDR3 DNA sequence: TGTGCCAGCAGTGAACCAGGGACAGGGGATAATTCACCCCTCCACTTT. Protein sequence: CASSEPGTGDNSPLHF. The chain links TRBV25-1 to TRBJ1-6; 10 bases fit TRBD1. CDR3 length equals 16 residues. With V trimmed by 2 bases and J by 5 bases, 3 bases remained unmatched. The germline gives CDR1 MGHDK, CDR2 SYGVNS. Variable domain in full (rest from reference TRBV25-1 and TRBJ1-6): EADIYQTPRYLVIGTGKKITLECSQTMGHDKMYWYQQDPGMELHLIHYSYGVNSTEKGDLSSESTVSRIRTEHFPLTLESARPSHTSQYLCASSEPGTGDNSPLHFGNGTRLTVT.

This clonotype was observed many times. This chain joins TRBV20-1 and TRBJ2-3; TRBD2 aligns across 9 bases. V shed 3 bases and J 2 bases; nucleotides not matched to a gene: 9. Germline V gene sequence: CDR1 DFQATT, CDR2 SNEGSKA (reference sequence). The CDR3 length is 16 residues. CDR3 sequence reads: CSASRLRGGITDTQYF. The CDR3 DNA is TGCAGTGCTAGTCGATTGCGGGGGGGTATCACAGATACGCAGTATTTT.

This clonotype ranks as medium-sized. V gene TRBV18 combines with J gene TRBJ2-1; 8 bases are a match to TRBD1. The CDR3 is 15 amino acids. Germline V CDR1 and CDR2: KGHSH, LQKENI. Trimming at V came to 5 bases and at J to 8 bases, leaving 11 bases not matched to a gene. Here the CDR3 DNA reads TGTGCCAGCTCAAATAGACAGGGGCAATACGATGAGCAGTTCTTC. This gives the protein CASSNRQGQYDEQFF.

This clonotype was detected only a few times. The rearrangement joins TRBV6-4 to TRBJ2-7; 8 bases are shared with TRBD2. The V gene's germline CDR1 is MRHNA and CDR2 SNTAGT. Germline trimming cut 3 bases from V and 0 bases from J; bases unmatched to any gene: 7. This CDR3 region has 16 residues. CDR3 nucleotide sequence: TGTGCCAGCAGTGAGGAAGCGGGGGTTACCTCCTACGAGCAGTACTTC. Translated: CASSEEAGVTSYEQYF.

Ten or more counts support this clonotype. The chain recombines TRBV7-2 with TRBJ2-7, with 9 nucleotides matching TRBD1. This CDR3 is 13 amino acids long. CDR1 SGHTA and CDR2 FQGNSA come from the germline V gene. J gave up 12 bases and V 3 bases, and 9 bases lay outside the gene matches. For the CDR3, the DNA is TGTGCCAGCAGCTTTTCTGGGACAGGGTTTCCGTACTTC. The encoded protein is CASSFSGTGFPYF.

This clonotype was counted at least ten times. J is TRBJ1-1 and V is TRBV27; D remains unclear. The germline CDR1 and CDR2 sequences are MNHEY and SMNVEV (reference sequence). This CDR3 has 16 residues. V was trimmed by 0 bases and J by 2 bases, leaving 13 bases between them. The chain's CDR3 is CASSLSVNVFNTEAFF. The CDR3 nucleotides read TGTGCCAGCAGTTTATCGGTTAACGTATTTAACACTGAAGCTTTCTTT.

This clonotype was recorded a few times. The rearrangement links TRBV27 to TRBJ2-5, with 7 bases aligning to TRBD1. Unmatched junction bases numbered 16, after V lost 3 bases and J lost 3 bases. Germline V gives CDR1 MNHEY, CDR2 SMNVEV (reference sequence). The length of the CDR3 is 18 residues. The CDR3 sequence: CASSLEDPWRGGEETQYF. DNA of the CDR3: TGTGCCAGCAGTTTGGAGGATCCCTGGAGAGGGGGCGAAGAGACCCAGTACTTC.

This clonotype has at least ten counts. This sequence joins TRBV5-8 and TRBJ2-7; 7 positions match TRBD1. The germline CDR1 and CDR2 sequences are SGHTS and YDEGEE. Unmatched junction bases numbered 9, after V lost 6 bases and J lost 6 bases. CDR3 size: 13 residues. The CDR3 reads CASTERTGREQYF. Here the CDR3 DNA reads TGTGCCAGCACCGAAAGGACAGGACGCGAGCAGTACTTC.

This clonotype was counted many times. The rearrangement uses TRBV20-1 and TRBJ2-5, with a possible D match to TRBD2 (6 bases). Germline-derived CDR1 and CDR2 are DFQATT and SNEGSKA (reference sequence). Trimming removed 3 bases at V and 1 base at J, with 12 bases between. The CDR3 is made up of 14 amino acids. This CDR3 reads CSASKAGPQETQYF. In nucleotides, the CDR3 is TGCAGTGCTAGTAAGGCGGGACCCCAAGAGACCCAGTACTTC.

This clonotype has ten or more counts. The J gene is TRBJ2-7, the V gene TRBV20-1; 13 nucleotides agree with TRBD2. Germline CDR1 is DFQATT and CDR2 is SNEGSKA (reference sequence). The junction had 4 bases not matched to a gene; V was cut back by 6 bases and J by 2 bases. The CDR3 runs to 14 residues. CDR3 protein: CSATSGGTTYEQYF. The CDR3 nucleotides read TGCAGTGCGACTAGCGGGGGGACAACCTACGAGCAGTACTTC.

This clonotype was seen ten or more times. The chain carries TRBV20-1 and TRBJ2-7; D possibly corresponds to TRBD2 (6 bases). This CDR3 spans 15 amino acids. Germline loops: CDR1 DFQATT, CDR2 SNEGSKA (reference sequence). V was cut by 4 bases and J by 3 bases, with 19 bases left in between. For the CDR3, the DNA is TGCAGTGCTACCGGGTTCTGGGGCGGGAACTACGAGCAGTACTTC. This translates into CSATGFWGGNYEQYF.

The table lists this clonotype with many counts. This rearrangement joins TRBV6-2 or TRBV6-3 to TRBJ2-5; 11 nucleotides align to TRBD2. Per germline, CDR1 MNHEY and CDR2 SVGEGT. The CDR3 length is 16 residues. Trimming removed 6 bases from V and 0 bases from J; junction bases left unmatched: 6. The CDR3 nucleotides are TGTGCCAGCAGCCCGGGACTAGCGGTTAACCAAGAGACCCAGTACTTC. It specifies CASSPGLAVNQETQYF.

This clonotype was counted between two and nine times. This rearrangement joins TRBV7-6 to TRBJ2-7; 8 bases align to TRBD1. The junction had 6 bases not matched to a gene; V was cut back by 5 bases and J by 6 bases. The germline V gene has CDR1 SGHVS and CDR2 FNYEAQ. This CDR3 is 13 amino acids long. This chain's CDR3 is CASSPGQDPEQYF. As DNA, the CDR3 is TGTGCCAGCAGCCCGGGACAGGACCCCGAGCAGTACTTC.

This clonotype was counted between two and nine times. The rearrangement joins TRBV7-8 to TRBJ2-3; 8 nucleotides match TRBD1. Looked up from germline, CDR1 is SGHVS and CDR2 is FQNEAQ. This CDR3 comprises 13 residues. V dropped 7 bases and J dropped 9; count of bases not matched to a gene: 9. CDR3 DNA sequence: TGTGCCAGCACCCGGACAGGGACCAAAACGCAGTATTTT. Its translation is CASTRTGTKTQYF.

In its sample, this clonotype was seen a few times. V usage is TRBV6-1 and J usage is TRBJ1-2; D unclear. Germline V gene lookup returns CDR1 MNHNS and CDR2 SASEGT. The CDR3 has 15 amino acids. The germline V and J ends were trimmed by 5 bases and 5 bases, with 18 bases remaining between them. Here the CDR3 reads CASSKTFPPEYGYTF. CDR3 bases: TGTGCCAGCAGTAAAACGTTTCCTCCCGAATATGGCTACACCTTC.

The chain recombines TRBV19 with TRBJ1-2, with 9 positions matching TRBD1. Germline CDR1 and CDR2: LNHDA and SQIVND (reference sequence). There are 14 residues in the CDR3. V dropped 8 bases and J dropped 2; count of bases not matched to a gene: 6. In DNA, the CDR3 is TGTGCCAGTGGATCGACAGGGGGAAACTATGGCTACACCTTC. It translates to CASGSTGGNYGYTF.

The sample holds many counts of this clonotype. The genes are TRBV4-1 and TRBJ1-2; no clear D. The CDR3 runs 14 residues. Germline V gene data show CDR1 as MGHRA and CDR2 as YSYEKL. Trimming stripped 2 bases from V and 1 base from J, with 8 bases between. The CDR3 region is CASSQIGRNYGYTF. As DNA, the CDR3 is TGCGCCAGCAGCCAAATCGGACGTAACTATGGCTACACCTTC.

In this sample, this clonotype turned up many times. The chain's CDR3 is CASSPLLGQDYGYTF. CDR3 sequence (DNA): TGCGCCAGCAGCCCCCTATTGGGGCAGGATTATGGCTACACCTTC. This chain uses TRBV4-3 with TRBJ1-2, with D perhaps TRBD1 (5 bases). This CDR3 has 15 residues. V was clipped by 4 bases and J by 5 bases, with 17 bases between them. Germline values: CDR1 LGHNA, CDR2 YSLEER.